This T cell receptor (beta chain) was sequenced during a study of post-analysis software for immune sequencing data. Study findings and constraints: Patients used several TRBV segments, including TRBV5-6, TRBV5-1 and TRBV20-1, more often than controls. Normalized Chao1 diversity in multiple sclerosis patients fell significantly below that of controls. Samples made in the same batch grouped tightly together by F measure.

CDR1 is MDHEN, CDR2 SYDVKM, per germline. Germline trimming cut 6 bases from V and 6 bases from J; bases unmatched to any gene: 11. The CDR3 totals 15 residues. Each TCR beta cDNA library carried unique molecular identifiers. T cells numbering roughly 1 to 11 million yielded cDNA molecules that totaled approximately 500,000. TCRdb reprocessed the PCR reads with MiXCR, giving one entry per CDR3 protein. Of roughly 730,000 distinct CDR3 sequences listed, about 32% are singletons. In the case of this clonotype: Its antigen is undetermined.

This sequence joins TRBV28 and TRBJ2-1; 7 bases map to TRBD1. The sample comprised blood. This clonotype was obtained from a girl between 5 and 17 years old with multiple sclerosis. The CDR3 region is CASRITGTDTNEQFF. DNA of the CDR3: TGTGCCAGCAGAATCACCGGGACAGACACCAATGAGCAGTTCTTC.